The next 31 T cell receptor beta chains were all read from a single sample in a study of CD8 T cells in ankylosing spondylitis. Study-wide results and limits: Blood of patients with ankylosing spondylitis appeared to be characterized by a TCR beta motif of several highly homologous variants.

MiXCR, run by TCRdb on the 5' RACE reads, gives a single entry per CDR3 protein. This table has 130,000 or so distinct CDR3 sequences, more than 15% appearing once. Which antigens these TCRs recognize remains unknown. Source material: blood, either unsorted or a sorted T cell fraction (not recorded which). These receptors were taken from a male donor with ankylosing spondylitis.

This chain joins TRBV7-9 and TRBJ2-7, with D possibly matching TRBD2 (5 bases). V was cut by 5 bases and J by 0 bases, with 11 bases left in between. This CDR3 is built from 14 residues. Germline CDR1 and CDR2: SEHNR and FQNEAQ (reference sequence). The CDR3 DNA sequence: TGTGCCAGCAGCAAAACCGGGAACTCCTACGAGCAGTACTTC. Amino acids: CASSKTGNSYEQYF.

The gene calls are TRBV27 and TRBJ2-3; 15 nucleotides align to TRBD2. Trimming took 7 bases from V and 6 from J; bases not matched to a gene: 5. The length of the CDR3 is 15 residues. The germline CDR1 and CDR2 sequences are MNHEY and SMNVEV (reference sequence). The CDR3 bases are TGTGCCAGCACCGCAGGGACTAGCGGGAGGGATACGCAGTATTTT. It codes for CASTAGTSGRDTQYF.

The rearrangement uses TRBV7-9 and TRBJ1-6; D perhaps matches TRBD1 (5 bases). Between the trimmed V and J ends, which lost 5 bases and 6 bases, there was a span of 17 bases. This CDR3 has 16 residues. Per the germline V gene, CDR1 is SEHNR and CDR2 is FQNEAQ (reference sequence). DNA for the CDR3: TGTGCCAGCAGCCCGGTGACCGGGAGGGGTAATTCACCCCTCCACTTT. It is translated as CASSPVTGRGNSPLHF.

The chain uses TRBV7-3 and TRBJ2-1, with D possibly being TRBD1 or TRBD2 (5 bases each). Germline CDR1 and CDR2: SGHTA and FQGTGA. V was cut by 6 bases and J by 9 bases, with 15 bases left in between. The CDR3 is 13 amino acids. CDR3 loop: CASRIEGRSEQFF. Here the CDR3 DNA reads TGTGCCAGCAGAATAGAGGGACGTTCTGAGCAGTTCTTC.

This clonotype was detected only a few times. The chain has TRBV9 and TRBJ2-7, with D hard to call. Trimming took off 0 bases at V and 8 bases at J, with 21 bases between the two ends. The CDR3 covers 16 residues. Germline CDR1 SGDLS, CDR2 YYNGEE. The CDR3 sequence is CASSVGSQASTAKQYF. The CDR3 DNA reads TGTGCCAGCAGCGTAGGTTCCCAGGCAAGTACCGCCAAGCAGTACTTC.

This clonotype was seen a handful of times. The V and J genes are TRBV24-1 and TRBJ2-2, with D unresolved. The CDR3 contains 13 residues. CDR1 is KGHDR and CDR2 is SFDVKD in the germline V gene. Deletions cut 5 bases from V and 9 bases from J, with 12 bases between. The CDR3 protein is CATSAMTSRELFF. CDR3 coding DNA: TGTGCCACCAGTGCCATGACCTCCAGGGAGCTGTTTTTT.

J is TRBJ1-5 and V is TRBV19; no clear D gene. In germline, CDR1 is LNHDA, CDR2 SQIVND (reference sequence). The CDR3 extends over 14 amino acids. The ends were cut back, 5 bases at V and 5 bases at J, with 13 bases in the middle. The CDR3 reads CASSLTYFDQPQHF. The CDR3 DNA sequence: TGTGCCAGTAGTCTGACCTACTTTGATCAGCCCCAGCATTTT.

The CDR3 DNA sequence: TGTGCCAGCACCGTTCGGGGGAACCCCTACGAGCAGTACTTC. It encodes CASTVRGNPYEQYF. The chain couples TRBV12-3 or TRBV12-4 to TRBJ2-7, with a tentative D call TRBD2 (6 bases). The CDR3 sequence is 14 residues long. V was cut by 7 bases and J by 2 bases, with 15 bases left in between.

The chain carries TRBV27 and TRBJ1-5; D gene unclear. Trimming shortened V by 4 bases and J by 3 bases, and 13 bases separated the two germline ends. From germline, CDR1 is MNHEY and CDR2 SMNVEV (reference sequence). The CDR3 loop spans 15 amino acids. The CDR3 region is CASSYYRGDNQPQHF. The CDR3 DNA follows: TGTGCCAGCAGTTACTACCGAGGCGACAATCAGCCCCAGCATTTT.

This chain joins TRBV5-1 and TRBJ2-7; D possibly corresponds to TRBD2 (6 bases). V was clipped by 1 base and J by 0 bases, with 17 bases between them. CDR1 and CDR2 (germline): SGHRS, YFSETQ. The CDR3 runs 17 residues. CDR3 coding DNA: TGCGCCAGCAGCTTGAGCGGGCGTCCTCTTAGCTCCTACGAGCAGTACTTC. This gives the protein CASSLSGRPLSSYEQYF.

The sample holds a few counts of this clonotype. This chain uses TRBV11-2 with TRBJ2-1; a weak D match, TRBD2 (6 bases). CDR3 size: 17 residues. V lost 7 bases and J 2 bases, leaving 21 bases between the germline ends. The germline CDR1 and CDR2 sequences are SGHAT and FQNNGV. DNA of the CDR3: TGTGCCAGCACTGGGGAGGCGAGATACCCCACCTACAATGAGCAGTTCTTC. Its protein is CASTGEARYPTYNEQFF.

The gene calls are TRBV28 and TRBJ2-2; 8 nucleotides match TRBD2. From germline, CDR1 is MDHEN and CDR2 SYDVKM. The CDR3 runs to 16 residues. After removal of 5 bases from V and 3 bases from J, the junction contained 8 bases not matched to a gene. CDR3 nucleotides: TGTGCCAGCAGTGAAGAAGCGGGAGTCTACACCGGGGAGCTGTTTTTT. It is translated as CASSEEAGVYTGELFF.

The chain carries TRBV6-2 or TRBV6-3 and TRBJ2-7; TRBD2 might be the D (5 bases). The CDR3 runs 15 residues. V lost 2 bases to trimming and J lost 3 bases, with 14 bases between them. The germline gives CDR1 MNHEY, CDR2 SVGEGT. CDR3 loop: CASSYDDYLNYEQYF. CDR3 DNA: TGTGCCAGCAGTTACGACGACTACCTAAACTACGAGCAGTACTTC.

The rearrangement links TRBV9 to TRBJ2-6; D could derive from TRBD1 or TRBD2 (6 bases each). CDR3 size: 16 residues. The ends were cut back, 3 bases at V and 0 bases at J, with 10 bases in the middle. CDR1 and CDR2 from the germline V gene are SGDLS and YYNGEE. CDR3 DNA sequence: TGTGCCAGCAGCGGGGGGGCAGGCTCTGGGGCCAACGTCCTGACTTTC. This gives the protein CASSGGAGSGANVLTF.

This clonotype was recorded a few times. This chain connects TRBV6-5 to TRBJ2-2; 10 nucleotides line up with TRBD1. J was trimmed by 6 bases and V by 2 bases; bases with no gene match: 0. The CDR3 length is 14 residues. CDR1 and CDR2 (germline): MNHEY, SVGAGI. The CDR3 spells CASSYGQGAGELFF. The DNA for the CDR3 is TGTGCCAGCAGTTACGGACAGGGGGCCGGGGAGCTGTTTTTT.

The sample holds a few counts of this clonotype. V and J are TRBV20-1 and TRBJ2-7; the D gene is possibly TRBD1 (5 bases). The CDR3 totals 13 residues. V lost 3 bases to trimming and J lost 1 base, with 10 bases between them. Germline V gene sequence: CDR1 DFQATT, CDR2 SNEGSKA (reference sequence). In nucleotides, the CDR3 is TGCAGTGCTAGTGAACAGGATTCCTACGAGCAGTACTTC. It is translated as CSASEQDSYEQYF.

CDR3 region: CASSRRTGNSYEQYF. CDR3 bases: TGTGCCAGCAGCAGAAGGACAGGGAACTCCTACGAGCAGTACTTC. The rearrangement joins TRBV5-5 to TRBJ2-7, with 8 bases that match TRBD1. This CDR3 has 15 residues. The ends lost 4 bases at V and 0 bases at J; junction bases unmatched: 6. Germline V CDR1 and CDR2: SGHKS, YYEKEE (reference sequence).

Only a few counts were recorded for this clonotype. The chain recombines TRBV7-3 with TRBJ2-5; D not resolved. The CDR3 sequence is 15 residues long. With 5 bases removed from V and 3 bases from J, the gap between germline ends came to 16 bases. Germline-derived CDR1 and CDR2 are SGHTA and FQGTGA. CDR3 in DNA: TGTGCCAGCAGCCCCGGAGCAGGAACTGAAGAGACCCAGTACTTC. Residues: CASSPGAGTEETQYF.

The chain is built from TRBV27 and TRBJ2-1; D is perhaps TRBD2 (5 bases). Between the trimmed V and J ends, which lost 1 base and 0 bases, there was a span of 10 bases. Germline assignment: CDR1 MNHEY and CDR2 SMNVEV (reference sequence). This CDR3 is built from 16 residues. For the CDR3, the DNA is TGTGCCAGCAGTTTATATGGCGGGCGCTCCTACAATGAGCAGTTCTTC. Translating it yields CASSLYGGRSYNEQFF.

This chain links TRBV7-8 with TRBJ2-2, with a possible D match to TRBD2 (6 bases). The CDR3 consists of 15 residues. Germline V lookup: CDR1 SGHVS, CDR2 FQNEAQ. The V and J ends lost 1 base and 3 bases respectively, with 9 bases between them. CDR3 DNA: TGTGCCAGCAGCTTAGGGCGGGACCACACCGGGGAGCTGTTTTTT. Its protein product is CASSLGRDHTGELFF.

This clonotype was seen a handful of times. The V gene is TRBV20-1, the J gene TRBJ2-7; 10 bases match TRBD2. V dropped 0 bases and J dropped 3; count of bases not matched to a gene: 11. From germline, CDR1 is DFQATT and CDR2 SNEGSKA (reference sequence). This CDR3 has 17 residues. The CDR3, as DNA: TGCAGTGCTAGAGATTTGGCTAGCGGGGGTCAAGTCTACGAGCAGTACTTC. Amino acid sequence: CSARDLASGGQVYEQYF.

The sample holds a few counts of this clonotype. The chain carries TRBV20-1 and TRBJ1-2; D ambiguous. The CDR3 consists of 14 residues. Germline CDR1 reads DFQATT; CDR2 reads SNEGSKA (reference sequence). V was shortened by 5 bases and J by 4 bases, with 17 bases between the two germline ends. The CDR3 loop reads CSAPGSSYSYGYTF. The DNA for the CDR3 is TGCAGTGCTCCCGGGAGCTCTTACTCCTATGGCTACACCTTC.

This clonotype came up many times. The chain has TRBV29-1 and TRBJ1-3, with 7 bases identical to TRBD1. This CDR3 is built from 12 residues. The germline V gene has CDR1 SQVTM and CDR2 ANQGSEA. V shed 6 bases, J shed 2 bases, and the junction held 1 base outside the gene matches. CDR3 amino acids: CSVRGTGNTIYF. CDR3 sequence (DNA): TGCAGCGTCAGGGGGACTGGAAACACCATATATTTT.

CDR3 sequence reads: CASSLSGPGSDYGYTF. The CDR3 DNA reads as TGTGCCAGCAGTTTATCGGGGCCAGGGTCAGACTATGGCTACACCTTC. J is TRBJ1-2 and V is TRBV27, with a weak D call TRBD1 (5 bases). The CDR3 is made up of 16 amino acids. V was cut by 0 bases and J by 3 bases, with 14 bases left in between. The germline gives CDR1 MNHEY, CDR2 SMNVEV (reference sequence).

This clonotype was seen repeatedly, ten times or more. The chain uses TRBV12-3 or TRBV12-4 and TRBJ2-1; possibly TRBD2 for D (6 bases). The CDR3 is 15 amino acids. Trimming left V 3 bases short and J 1 base short, with 10 bases between. The CDR3 coding sequence is TGTGCCAGCAGTTTGGTAGCGGCATCCTACAATGAGCAGTTCTTC. Protein: CASSLVAASYNEQFF.

This sequence joins TRBV5-6 and TRBJ2-5, with TRBD2 matching 16 bases. V was pared by 1 base and J by 2 bases, with 5 bases of the junction left unmatched. This CDR3 is 18 amino acids long. Germline V gene data show CDR1 as SGHDT and CDR2 as YYEEEE. The CDR3 here is CASSLMGLAGGRQETQYF. CDR3 sequence (DNA): TGTGCCAGCAGCTTGATGGGACTAGCGGGAGGGCGTCAAGAGACCCAGTACTTC.

This rearrangement joins TRBV29-1 to TRBJ2-7; 8 nucleotides agree with TRBD1. V was pared by 5 bases and J by 4 bases, with 10 bases of the junction left unmatched. Germline CDR1 is SQVTM and CDR2 is ANQGSEA. The CDR3 runs to 14 residues. The CDR3 bases are TGCAGCGTTTCTCTCACCAGGGGGCGTTACGAGCAGTACTTC. It specifies CSVSLTRGRYEQYF.

This clonotype was found a few times. V gene TRBV7-8 combines with J gene TRBJ2-5; D gene uncertain. The CDR3 covers 15 residues. Germline-derived CDR1 and CDR2 are SGHVS and FQNEAQ. V lost 1 base to trimming and J lost 0 bases, with 9 bases between them. This CDR3 reads CASSLEVGYQETQYF. For the CDR3, the DNA is TGTGCCAGCAGCTTAGAGGTGGGGTACCAAGAGACCCAGTACTTC.

The V and J genes are TRBV3-1 and TRBJ1-2; 7 positions agree with TRBD1. J gave up 0 bases and V 5 bases, and 9 bases lay outside the gene matches. CDR3 size: 16 residues. The V gene's germline CDR1 is LGHDT and CDR2 YNNKEL (reference sequence). CDR3 nucleotides: TGTGCCAGCAGCGGCAGGGACAGAGCATCTAACTATGGCTACACCTTC. Its protein product is CASSGRDRASNYGYTF. Using reference TRBV3-1 and TRBJ1-2 for the parts outside the CDR3, the full variable domain is DTAVSQTPKYLVTQMGNDKSIKCEQNLGHDTMYWYKQDSKKFLKIMFSYNNKELIINETVPNRFSPKSPDKAHLNLHINSLELGDSAVYFCASSGRDRASNYGYTFGSGTRLTVV.

The V call is TRBV9, the J call TRBJ2-7, with no clear D. V was pared by 0 bases and J by 3 bases, with 7 bases between. CDR1 SGDLS and CDR2 YYNGEE come from the germline V gene. This CDR3 has 13 amino acids. CDR3 amino acids: CASSVVPGYEQYF. CDR3 in DNA: TGTGCCAGCAGCGTAGTGCCGGGCTACGAGCAGTACTTC.

This clonotype was observed a few times. The chain recombines TRBV20-1 with TRBJ2-7; D remains unclear. Trimming pared 0 bases from V and 2 bases from J, leaving 11 bases between. The germline V gene has CDR1 DFQATT and CDR2 SNEGSKA (reference sequence). CDR3 size: 14 residues. The CDR3 protein is CSARDLSSTYEQYF. CDR3 in DNA: TGCAGTGCTAGAGATTTATCGTCGACCTACGAGCAGTACTTC.